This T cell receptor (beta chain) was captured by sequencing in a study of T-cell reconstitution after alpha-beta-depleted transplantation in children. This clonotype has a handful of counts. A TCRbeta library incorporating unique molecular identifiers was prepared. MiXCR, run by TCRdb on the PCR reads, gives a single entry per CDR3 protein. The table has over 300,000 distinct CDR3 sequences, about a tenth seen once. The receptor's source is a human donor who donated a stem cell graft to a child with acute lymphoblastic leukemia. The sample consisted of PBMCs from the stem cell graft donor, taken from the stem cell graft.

As DNA, the CDR3 is TGTGCCAGCAGTTTAACCGGGGCCAGCTCCTACAATGAGCAGTTCTTC. Encoded protein: CASSLTGASSYNEQFF. The chain employs TRBV12-3 or TRBV12-4 and TRBJ2-1, with D possibly being TRBD1 or TRBD2 (5 bases each). Deletions cut 2 bases from V and 0 bases from J, with 11 bases between. The CDR3 is 16 amino acids.